A single sample is the source of the 27 T cell receptor beta chains below, sequenced in a study of cytomegalovirus exposure and HLA in healthy donors. The repertoire was sequenced with immunoSEQ multiplex PCR; TCRdb's copy has only in-frame clones and lacks some. Here the sample spans over 250,000 clones, 75% to 90% being singletons. Sequenced: PBMCs. These receptors came from a woman in her thirties in good health and CMV-seropositive.

J is TRBJ2-7 and V is TRBV6-5; tentative D call: TRBD1 (5 bases). V was pared by 4 bases and J by 5 bases, with 18 bases between. The CDR3 length is 15 residues. CDR1 MNHEY and CDR2 SVGAGI come from the germline V gene. CDR3 protein: CASSSPTRRGDEQYF. CDR3 DNA sequence: TGTGCCAGCAGTTCCCCCACGAGAAGGGGTGACGAGCAGTACTTC.

This clone was seen a single time. This chain joins TRBV11-1 and TRBJ2-7; TRBD1 matches 7 bases. The CDR3 spans 17 residues. Germline CDR1 and CDR2: SGHAT and FQDESV (reference sequence). After removal of 0 bases from V and 6 bases from J, the junction contained 14 bases not matched to a gene. The CDR3, as DNA: TGTGCCAGCAGCTTAGCCCCTAAAAGGACAGGTTCGTTCGAGCAGTACTTC. It translates to CASSLAPKRTGSFEQYF. Full variable domain (remainder filled in from reference TRBV11-1 and TRBJ2-7): EAEVAQSPRYKITEKSQAVAFWCDPISGHATLYWYRQILGQGPELLVQFQDESVVDDSQLPKDRFSAERLKGVDSTLKIQPAELGDSAMYLCASSLAPKRTGSFEQYFGPGTRLTVT.

CDR3 sequence (DNA): TGTGCCAGCAGTTACGTTACGGGAGGGGGCACTGAAGCTTTCTTT. It encodes CASSYVTGGGTEAFF. The chain employs TRBV6-5 and TRBJ1-1; possibly TRBD1 for D (6 bases). Trimming pared 2 bases from V and 4 bases from J, leaving 14 bases between. Germline CDR1 reads MNHEY; CDR2 reads SVGAGI. This CDR3 region has 15 residues.

This clone was found once. This chain joins TRBV6-6 and TRBJ1-1, with 11 bases matching TRBD1. CDR1 MNHNY and CDR2 SVGAGI come from the germline V gene (reference sequence). The CDR3 extends over 16 amino acids. J lost 7 bases, V lost 5 bases, and 12 bases had no gene match. This chain's CDR3 is CASSPPKGQGGFEAFF. The CDR3, as DNA: TGTGCCAGCAGTCCACCAAAGGGACAGGGGGGTTTTGAAGCTTTCTTT.

The chain employs TRBV30 and TRBJ2-7; TRBD1 is a possible D gene (7 bases). Germline-derived CDR1 and CDR2 are GTSNPN and SVGIG (reference sequence). V was trimmed by 3 bases and J by 1 base, leaving 16 bases between them. The CDR3 is 15 residues long. The CDR3 DNA reads as TGTGCCTGGAGCGAGGGGGCGGGGAGGTCCTACGAGCAGTACTTC. Protein: CAWSEGAGRSYEQYF.

This chain connects TRBV7-3 to TRBJ2-3; 9 bases map to TRBD2. CDR3 length: 13 residues. From germline, CDR1 is SGHTA and CDR2 FQGTGA. Losses at the gene ends were 5 bases for V and 4 bases for J; bases not matched to a gene: 1. In DNA form, the CDR3 reads TGTGCCAGCAGCCGCGGGGGGGCAGATACGCAGTATTTT. This codes for CASSRGGADTQYF.

This clone was seen a single time. This chain uses TRBV6-5 with TRBJ1-2; D gene uncertain. V lost 6 bases, J lost 5 bases, and 7 bases lay in between. The CDR3 totals 11 residues. Looked up from germline, CDR1 is MNHEY and CDR2 is SVGAGI. Here the CDR3 DNA reads TGTGCCAGCAGAGTCCTGTATGGCTACACCTTC. As protein: CASRVLYGYTF.

The V call is TRBV15, the J call TRBJ1-2; D is unclear. This CDR3 comprises 12 residues. Between the trimmed V and J ends, which lost 7 bases and 4 bases, there was a span of 10 bases. Germline V gene sequence: CDR1 LNHNV, CDR2 YYDKDF (reference sequence). The DNA for the CDR3 is TGTGCCACCAACGACGGACTCTATGGCTACACCTTC. This translates into CATNDGLYGYTF.

The CDR3 loop is CASSHPRTGPNEQYF. CDR3 bases: TGTGCCAGCAGCCACCCAAGGACGGGTCCAAACGAGCAGTACTTC. The chain employs TRBV4-2 and TRBJ2-7; D is unclear. Per the germline V gene, CDR1 is LGHNA and CDR2 is YNFKEQ. Trimming left V 3 bases short and J 5 bases short, with 17 bases between. The CDR3 runs to 15 residues.

The chain combines TRBV15 with TRBJ1-1; 8 positions agree with TRBD1. The CDR3 totals 13 residues. Germline-derived CDR1 and CDR2 are LNHNV and YYDKDF (reference sequence). Losses at the gene ends were 4 bases for V and 7 bases for J; bases not matched to a gene: 5. The CDR3 protein is CATSKTGVDEAFF. The CDR3 nucleotides are TGTGCCACCAGCAAGACAGGGGTTGATGAAGCTTTCTTT.

This clone was detected a few times. V and J are TRBV2 and TRBJ1-5; 7 positions agree with TRBD1. CDR1 and CDR2 (germline): SNHLY, FYNNEI. Trimming cost V 8 bases and J 3 bases; bases outside gene matches: 4. CDR3 length: 13 residues. DNA of the CDR3: TGTGCCAGCCAAGACAGGGTCAATCAGCCCCAGCATTTT. Protein sequence: CASQDRVNQPQHF. Filled out from reference TRBV2 and TRBJ1-5, the complete variable domain reads EPEVTQTPSHQVTQMGQEVILRCVPISNHLYFYWYRQILGQKVEFLVSFYNNEISEKSEIFDDQFSVERPDGSNFTLKIRSTKLEDSAMYFCASQDRVNQPQHFGDGTRLSIL.

V usage is TRBV5-4 and J usage is TRBJ2-6; TRBD2 matches 11 bases. The CDR3 is 18 amino acids. Germline CDR1 is SGHNT and CDR2 is YYREEE (reference sequence). Germline trimming cut 4 bases from V and 0 bases from J; bases unmatched to any gene: 6. CDR3 loop: CASSGRLAGLSGANVLTF. CDR3 DNA sequence: TGTGCCAGCAGCGGGAGACTAGCGGGACTCTCTGGGGCCAACGTCCTGACTTTC.

The chain combines TRBV11-3 with TRBJ2-7; D unclear. There are 13 residues in the CDR3. The V gene's germline CDR1 is SGHNT and CDR2 YENEEA. Trimming pared 1 base from V and 5 bases from J, leaving 9 bases between. The CDR3 DNA sequence: TGTGCCAGCAGCTTAGGGCCCCAGAACGAGCAGTACTTC. Encoded protein: CASSLGPQNEQYF.

The chain has TRBV29-1 and TRBJ2-3; 7 bases agree with TRBD2. With 4 bases clipped from V and 2 bases from J, the junction kept 6 bases outside the gene matches. This CDR3 spans 14 amino acids. Germline CDR1 is SQVTM and CDR2 is ANQGSEA. As DNA, the CDR3 is TGCAGCGTTGGCGAAGCGGGAATCACAGATACGCAGTATTTT. It translates to CSVGEAGITDTQYF.

J is TRBJ2-3 and V is TRBV14; D gene uncertain. Germline V lookup: CDR1 SGHDN, CDR2 FVKESK. The V end was cut by 1 base, the J end by 0 bases, with 8 bases between. The CDR3 covers 15 residues. CDR3 amino acids: CASSQALGSTDTQYF. In DNA, the CDR3 is TGTGCCAGCAGCCAAGCCCTGGGAAGCACAGATACGCAGTATTTT.

This clone was detected a few times. V gene TRBV28 combines with J gene TRBJ1-4, with D possibly being TRBD1 (5 bases). Germline CDR1 reads MDHEN; CDR2 reads SYDVKM. The CDR3 length is 11 residues. V was trimmed by 3 bases and J by 11 bases, leaving 7 bases between them. The CDR3 protein is CASSFKGKLFF. Here the CDR3 DNA reads TGTGCCAGCAGTTTCAAGGGGAAACTGTTTTTT.

The sample holds a few counts of this clone. The chain recombines TRBV11-3 with TRBJ2-5; D is possibly TRBD2 (7 bases). This CDR3 has 14 amino acids. Germline loops: CDR1 SGHNT, CDR2 YENEEA. The germline V and J ends were trimmed by 5 bases and 1 base, with 11 bases remaining between them. The CDR3: CASSKGGGQETQYF. The CDR3 bases are TGTGCCAGCAGCAAAGGGGGGGGCCAAGAGACCCAGTACTTC. The whole variable domain, filled in from reference TRBV11-3 and TRBJ2-5, reads EAGVVQSPRYKIIEKKQPVAFWCNPISGHNTLYWYLQNLGQGPELLIRYENEEAVDDSQLPKDRFSAERLKGVDSTLKIQPAELGDSAVYLCASSKGGGQETQYFGPGTRLLVL.

V is TRBV28 and J is TRBJ2-7; 8 nucleotides match TRBD1. Germline values: CDR1 MDHEN, CDR2 SYDVKM. V trimming: 3 bases; J trimming: 1 base; junction bases outside the gene matches: 5. CDR3 length equals 15 residues. CDR3 sequence (DNA): TGTGCCAGCAGTTTTAGGACAGGGAGTTCCTACGAGCAGTACTTC. Translated, it gives CASSFRTGSSYEQYF. Combining the CDR3 with reference TRBV28 and TRBJ2-7 gives the whole variable domain DVKVTQSSRYLVKRTGEKVFLECVQDMDHENMFWYRQDPGLGLRLIYFSYDVKMKEKGDIPEGYSVSREKKERFSLILESASTNQTSMYLCASSFRTGSSYEQYFGPGTRLTVT.

The chain links TRBV27 to TRBJ2-5; possible D gene TRBD2, 5 bases. V lost 2 bases, J lost 0 bases, and 10 bases lay in between. This CDR3 is built from 15 residues. The germline V gene has CDR1 MNHEY and CDR2 SMNVEV (reference sequence). Here the CDR3 reads CASSLRTDYQETQYF. For the CDR3, the DNA is TGTGCCAGCAGTTTACGGACGGACTACCAAGAGACCCAGTACTTC.

The rearrangement uses TRBV2 and TRBJ2-7, with a possible D match to TRBD2 (6 bases). Trimming took 7 bases from V and 1 from J, leaving 11 bases between them. The V gene's germline CDR1 is SNHLY and CDR2 FYNNEI. The CDR3 sequence is 13 residues long. CDR3 protein: CASTLAPSYEQYF. For the CDR3, the DNA is TGTGCCAGCACGCTAGCGCCTTCCTACGAGCAGTACTTC. The variable domain in full, with the rest retrieved from reference TRBV2 and TRBJ2-7, is EPEVTQTPSHQVTQMGQEVILRCVPISNHLYFYWYRQILGQKVEFLVSFYNNEISEKSEIFDDQFSVERPDGSNFTLKIRSTKLEDSAMYFCASTLAPSYEQYFGPGTRLTVT.

The genes are TRBV5-4 and TRBJ2-3; maybe TRBD1 (6 bases). Trimming shortened V by 3 bases and J by 4 bases, and 9 bases separated the two germline ends. Per the germline V gene, CDR1 is SGHNT and CDR2 is YYREEE (reference sequence). CDR3 length: 13 residues. Here the CDR3 DNA reads TGTGCCAGCAGCTCCCGGACAGCAGATACGCAGTATTTT. This translates into CASSSRTADTQYF.

The chain recombines TRBV5-1 with TRBJ2-7; 7 bases agree with TRBD2. There are 13 residues in the CDR3. The V segment lost 6 bases and the J segment 2 bases; nucleotides outside the gene matches: 5. Germline lookup yields CDR1 SGHRS and CDR2 YFSETQ. The DNA of the CDR3 is TGCGCCAGCACCCCTAGCGGCACCTACGAGCAGTACTTC. Encoded protein: CASTPSGTYEQYF.

The chain uses TRBV6-5 and TRBJ2-3; D could derive from TRBD1 or TRBD2 (5 bases each). Germline assignment: CDR1 MNHEY and CDR2 SVGAGI. The V and J ends lost 3 bases and 6 bases respectively, with 19 bases between them. CDR3 length: 16 residues. Here the CDR3 DNA reads TGTGCCAGCAGTTATCATCGGGGCCCTGCGAGTGATACGCAGTATTTT. This codes for CASSYHRGPASDTQYF.

The chain employs TRBV7-2 and TRBJ2-7; D tentatively fits TRBD1 or TRBD2 (5 bases each). CDR3 size: 14 residues. Trimming took off 1 base at V and 0 bases at J, with 7 bases between the two ends. Germline CDR1 is SGHTA and CDR2 is FQGNSA. The CDR3 DNA is TGTGCCAGCAGCTTAGGAGGGGTCTCCTACGAGCAGTACTTC. Amino acid sequence: CASSLGGVSYEQYF.

The CDR3 DNA reads TGTGCCAGCAGCCTGGACAGGACCACCTTC. Protein product: CASSLDRTTF. The J gene is TRBJ1-2, the V gene TRBV16; 7 positions match TRBD1. Germline trimming cut 4 bases from V and 13 bases from J; bases unmatched to any gene: 3. Germline assignment: CDR1 KGHSY and CDR2 FQNENV. The CDR3 is 10 residues long.

This clone came up once. This sequence may be a read error, since a much larger clone differs from it by one base. The chain combines TRBV6-5 with TRBJ2-5; a possible D gene is TRBD1 (6 bases). The CDR3 has 12 amino acids. Trimming took off 6 bases at V and 5 bases at J, with 10 bases between the two ends. Germline CDR1 reads MNHEY; CDR2 reads SVGAGI. The CDR3 loop reads CASSPGEETQYF. The CDR3 bases are TGTGCCAGCAGCCCAGGGGAGGAGACCCAGTACTTC.

The chain carries TRBV5-1 and TRBJ1-1; D is possibly TRBD1 (6 bases). Germline CDR1 is SGHRS and CDR2 is YFSETQ. The CDR3 length is 13 residues. V shed 0 bases and J shed 11 bases, with 14 bases lying between them. The CDR3 nucleotides read TGCGCCAGCAGCTTGGGGGAGGGGGTAGATGCTTTCTTT. Its translation is CASSLGEGVDAFF. Full variable domain (rest looked up from reference TRBV5-1 and TRBJ1-1): KAGVTQTPRYLIKTRGQQVTLSCSPISGHRSVSWYQQTPGQGLQFLFEYFSETQRNKGNFPGRFSGRQFSNSRSEMNVSTLELGDSALYLCASSLGEGVDAFFGQGTRLTVV.